Below are 5 T cell receptor beta chains sequenced from a single sample in a study of graft-versus-host responses after intestinal transplantation (dated by TCRdb to the early 2020s). According to the study, the label for this sample's time point signals: cells obtained before transplantation from donor or recipient. Their antigens remain unidentified. To prepare the library, the immunoSEQ multiplex PCR assay was applied. TCRdb took this table from immuneACCESS and kept in-frame rearrangements with V and J called. Such tables lack part of the clones; where checked against another copy, unresolved V genes explain under half of the gap, and the rest is unexplained. This sample lists some 96,000 clones; about 90% were detected once. The leading ten clones occupy more than 0.75% of the sample. The source material was unstimulated CD4+ T cells sorted from spleen or lymph node cells, sampled before transplant. These receptor sequences come from a human donor who was the organ donor for an intestinal transplant.

The chain combines TRBV19 with TRBJ2-7; D not resolved. V gave up 5 bases and J gave up 0 bases, with 14 bases separating them. The CDR3 covers 15 residues. Germline-derived CDR1 and CDR2 are LNHDA and SQIVND (reference sequence). The CDR3 DNA follows: TGTGCCAGTAGTGCTTGGACGGGTAGCTCCTACGAGCAGTACTTC. Its protein is CASSAWTGSSYEQYF. Looking up the rest from reference TRBV19 and TRBJ2-7 gives the full variable domain: DGGITQSPKYLFRKEGQNVTLSCEQNLNHDAMYWYRQDPGQGLRLIYYSQIVNDFQKGDIAEGYSVSREKKESFPLTVTSAQKNPTAFYLCASSAWTGSSYEQYFGPGTRLTVT.

This chain joins TRBV2 and TRBJ1-2; weak D call: TRBD1 (5 bases). From germline, CDR1 is SNHLY and CDR2 FYNNEI. Deletions cut 4 bases from V and 4 bases from J, with 22 bases between. This CDR3 contains 17 residues. CDR3 sequence reads: CASSVEGRPLQAYGYTF. CDR3 nucleotides: TGTGCCAGCAGTGTCGAGGGGCGCCCCTTACAGGCCTATGGCTACACCTTC.

The V and J genes are TRBV11-2 and TRBJ1-1; D call uncertain. Germline V gene sequence: CDR1 SGHAT, CDR2 FQNNGV. The CDR3 totals 14 residues. The V end was cut by 0 bases, the J end by 2 bases, with 7 bases between. CDR3 protein: CASSLDQVNTEAFF. CDR3 DNA: TGTGCCAGCAGCTTAGATCAGGTTAACACTGAAGCTTTCTTT.

J is TRBJ1-6 and V is TRBV27; D perhaps matches TRBD1 (5 bases). Trimming removed 0 bases from V and 5 bases from J, with 20 bases in between. CDR1 and CDR2 from the germline V gene are MNHEY and SMNVEV (reference sequence). This CDR3 region has 19 residues. The CDR3 is CASSLSIWDALKDNSPLHF. The DNA of the CDR3 is TGTGCCAGCAGTTTATCGATCTGGGACGCCCTTAAGGATAATTCACCCCTCCACTTT.

The J gene is TRBJ2-5, the V gene TRBV5-1; D might be TRBD1 (5 bases). The CDR3 runs 17 residues. The germline V gene has CDR1 SGHRS and CDR2 YFSETQ. The V and J ends lost 1 base and 1 base respectively, with 17 bases between them. The chain's CDR3 is CASSLWGKGFGQETQYF. The CDR3 nucleotides read TGCGCCAGCAGCTTGTGGGGTAAGGGGTTTGGCCAAGAGACCCAGTACTTC.